This T cell receptor (beta chain) appears in the sequencing data of a study of post-analysis software for immune sequencing data. Study conclusions and caveats: Patients carried 5 or 6 TRBV segments more frequently than controls did, and TRBV5-6, TRBV5-1 and TRBV20-1 were among them.

Regarding this clonotype: Its specificity is not known.

J lost 8 bases, V lost 6 bases, and 9 bases had no gene match. The CDR3 contains 15 residues. From germline, CDR1 is MNHEY and CDR2 SMNVEV (reference sequence). Presence of unique molecular identifiers characterized the TCR beta cDNA libraries. TCRdb analysed the PCR reads with MiXCR anew, one entry per CDR3 protein. The sample records hundreds of thousands of distinct CDR3 sequences, under 55% being singletons. The V gene is TRBV27, the J gene TRBJ2-1, with 11 positions matching TRBD2. The sequencing sample was made of blood. This TCR was sampled from a girl under 18 with multiple sclerosis. DNA for the CDR3: TGTGCCAGCAGACGACTACTAGCGGGAGTAGATGAGCAGTTCTTC. Translated, it gives CASRRLLAGVDEQFF.